The rows below give T cell receptor beta chains drawn from one sample of a study of cytotoxic CD8 clonotypes in ibrutinib-treated CLL. Clones were sequenced by immunoSEQ multiplex PCR, and TCRdb holds only the in-frame ones, with some missing. Of roughly 130,000 clones in the sample, about 80% were seen once. This sample comprised PBMCs, obtained after 12 months of ibrutinib treatment. Receptors originate from a human donor with chronic lymphocytic leukemia. CDR3s include the opening cysteine and the closing phenylalanine or tryptophan. D genes are given only for firm matches. A row's size may be missing; if present it is once, few, many or a size class.

j_gene,d_gene,v_gene,abundance,CDR3nt,CDR3aa
TRBJ2-1,TRBD2,TRBV7-2,.,TGTGCCAGCAGCGCCCGACTAGCGGGAGGCAATGAGCAGTTCTTC,CASSARLAGGNEQFF
TRBJ2-7,.,TRBV5-1,.,TGCGCCAGCAGCTTGAACAGCTACTACGAGCAGTACTTC,CASSLNSYYEQYF
TRBJ2-3,TRBD2,TRBV5-1,once,TGCGCCAGCAGCTTTTCCAGCGGGAAAGGCACAGATACGCAGTATTTT,CASSFSSGKGTDTQYF
TRBJ2-1,.,TRBV7-2,once,TGTGCCAGCAGAAAAATCCAGGGCGGCTACAATGAGCAGTTCTTC,CASRKIQGGYNEQFF
TRBJ2-1,TRBD1,TRBV5-4,once,TGTGCCAGCAGCCGCGGGGACAGGGGGCCGTATGAGCAGTTCTTC,CASSRGDRGPYEQFF
TRBJ1-1,.,TRBV6-6,.,TGTGCCAGCAGTTATCGGACGGAAATGAACACTGAAGCTTTCTTT,CASSYRTEMNTEAFF
TRBJ2-7,TRBD1,TRBV2,few,TGTGCCAGCAGTGGAGGGACAGGAAACTACGAGCAGTACTTC,CASSGGTGNYEQYF
TRBJ1-3,.,TRBV19,.,TGTGCCAGTAGTATGTTCACATTCGGTGGAAACACCATATATTTT,CASSMFTFGGNTIYF
TRBJ2-5,.,TRBV11-2,.,TGTGCCAGCAGCTTAGGGGGGGCGTCTCAATCCTGGGAGACCCAGTACTTC,CASSLGGASQSWETQYF
TRBJ2-1,.,TRBV7-8,.,TGTGCCAGCAGCTTAGTAGAGGGAAGATACAATGAGCAGTTCTTC,CASSLVEGRYNEQFF
TRBJ1-3,TRBD1,TRBV27,.,TGTGCCAGCCGGGACAGGGGGCCAGGAAACACCATATATTTT,CASRDRGPGNTIYF
TRBJ2-6,.,TRBV7-9,.,TGTGCCAGCAGCTTAAGAGGGTCTGGGGCCAACGTCCTGACTTTC,CASSLRGSGANVLTF
TRBJ2-7,TRBD1,TRBV28,.,TGTGCCAGCAGTTCCCTGGACAGGGCAGCCCGCTACGAGCAGTACTTC,CASSSLDRAARYEQYF
TRBJ1-5,.,TRBV6-1,.,TGTGCCAGCAGTGTCACATGGAATAGCAATCAGCCCCAGCATTTT,CASSVTWNSNQPQHF
TRBJ1-2,.,TRBV7-8,.,TGTGCCAGCAGCATGTACAGGGTACGCGGCTACACCTTC,CASSMYRVRGYTF
TRBJ2-5,.,TRBV30,.,TGTGCCTGGCTTGGACAGTACCAAGAGACCCAGTACTTC,CAWLGQYQETQYF
TRBJ1-2,TRBD1,TRBV5-1,.,TGCGCCAGCAGCTTGCTAGGACAGGGCGGGTCTAACTATGGCTACACCTTC,CASSLLGQGGSNYGYTF
TRBJ2-1,.,TRBV5-6,.,TGTGCCAGCACTTTTACTATGTTGGCAGGTGGCAATGAGCAGTTCTTC,CASTFTMLAGGNEQFF
TRBJ2-7,TRBD2,TRBV13,once,TGTGCCAGCAGCGCATCCGGGACTAGCGGCGGCGAGCAGTACTTC,CASSASGTSGGEQYF
TRBJ2-7,TRBD2,TRBV11-2,few,TGTGCCAGCCAGATGGCGGGAGGGACCCACGAGCAGTACTTC,CASQMAGGTHEQYF
TRBJ2-2,TRBD1,TRBV5-1,.,TGCGCCAGCAGCTTGGTTCAGGGGGACACCGGGGAGCTGTTTTTT,CASSLVQGDTGELFF
TRBJ2-2,TRBD1,TRBV10-3,.,TGTGCCATAGGACAGGGTGCGTACACCGGGGAGCTGTTTTTT,CAIGQGAYTGELFF
TRBJ2-1,TRBD1,TRBV4-1,.,TGCGCCAGCAGCCACCCGACAGGGGCCAGCTCCTACAATGAGCAGTTCTTC,CASSHPTGASSYNEQFF
TRBJ2-2,TRBD2,TRBV11-2,once,TGTGCCAGCAGCTTAGACAGGCGGGAGGGTTCCACCGGGGAGCTGTTTTTT,CASSLDRREGSTGELFF
TRBJ2-7,.,TRBV10-3,.,TGTGCCATCAGTGATTGGCAGGGCAAGAAATCCTCCTACGAGCAGTACTTC,CAISDWQGKKSSYEQYF
TRBJ1-5,.,TRBV15,.,TGTGCCACCAGCGACAGAATTGAGTTAGGGGTGGGTCAGCCCCAGCATTTT,CATSDRIELGVGQPQHF
TRBJ2-7,TRBD2,TRBV9,.,TGTGCCAGCAGCGTAGGGATCCTAGCGGACTACTACGAGCAGTACTTC,CASSVGILADYYEQYF
TRBJ1-1,.,TRBV9,few,TGTGCCAGCAGCGTAGGAGCTTTCTTT,CASSVGAFF